A single sample is the source of the 30 T cell receptor beta chains below, sequenced in a study of shared clonotypes between healthy human individuals. Repertoires were generated with immunoSEQ multiplex PCR, while TCRdb's copy carries only in-frame clones and drops some. The data contain about 800,000 clones, about 96% of them singletons. CD45RO-negative, CCR7-selected cells formed the naive CD8 fraction, which excluded terminally differentiated effector memory CD45RA+ cells. Specimen: naive CD8+ T cells sorted from blood. The receptors derive from a man aged 25 to 45 in good health.

The J gene is TRBJ1-1, the V gene TRBV4-1; no reliable D call. Between the trimmed V and J ends, which lost 3 bases and 3 bases, there was a span of 11 bases. The CDR3 has 14 amino acids. Germline assignment: CDR1 MGHRA and CDR2 YSYEKL. The CDR3 sequence: CASSQLQADTEAFF. CDR3 sequence (DNA): TGCGCCAGCAGCCAGCTCCAGGCGGACACTGAAGCTTTCTTT.

This chain joins TRBV7-9 and TRBJ2-1; 7 nucleotides agree with TRBD1. V shed 5 bases and J 5 bases; nucleotides not matched to a gene: 12. Germline V gives CDR1 SEHNR, CDR2 FQNEAQ (reference sequence). CDR3 length equals 16 residues. The CDR3 sequence is CASSILQGSLDNEQFF. DNA for the CDR3: TGTGCCAGCAGCATATTACAGGGGAGCCTAGACAATGAGCAGTTCTTC.

This clone was recorded only once. CDR3 bases: TGTGCCAGCAGTCAGCGGGAGACCTCCTACGAGCAGTACTTC. It translates to CASSQRETSYEQYF. The chain carries TRBV27 and TRBJ2-7; 8 nucleotides line up with TRBD2. Germline V gene sequence: CDR1 MNHEY, CDR2 SMNVEV (reference sequence). The CDR3 sequence is 14 residues long. Trimming removed 5 bases from V and 0 bases from J; junction bases left unmatched: 3.

J is TRBJ2-1 and V is TRBV11-2, with 12 positions matching TRBD2. Unmatched junction bases numbered 8, after V lost 7 bases and J lost 4 bases. Germline values: CDR1 SGHAT, CDR2 FQNNGV. The CDR3 spans 16 residues. CDR3 residues: CASTRLAGVLYNEQFF. CDR3 sequence (DNA): TGTGCCAGCACCCGACTAGCGGGAGTCTTGTACAATGAGCAGTTCTTC.

This rearrangement joins TRBV28 to TRBJ2-1; TRBD2 agrees at 10 bases. V was clipped by 4 bases and J by 4 bases; unmatched bases: 4. Germline V lookup: CDR1 MDHEN, CDR2 SYDVKM. CDR3 size: 15 residues. The CDR3 region is CASSYTSGKYNEQFF. For the CDR3, the DNA is TGTGCCAGCAGTTATACTAGCGGGAAATACAATGAGCAGTTCTTC.

V gene TRBV13 combines with J gene TRBJ2-2; 8 nucleotides agree with TRBD1. Germline V gene data show CDR1 as PRHDT and CDR2 as FYEKMQ (reference sequence). CDR3 length: 21 amino acids. V shed 5 bases and J 0 bases; nucleotides not matched to a gene: 20. CDR3 sequence reads: CASSPRDPGQAIIANTGELFF. The CDR3, as DNA: TGTGCCAGCAGCCCTCGCGACCCGGGACAGGCTATCATCGCGAACACCGGGGAGCTGTTTTTT.

V and J are TRBV9 and TRBJ2-1; D perhaps matches TRBD2 (6 bases). The CDR3 is 18 residues long. CDR1 is SGDLS, CDR2 YYNGEE, per germline. Trimming shortened V by 3 bases and J by 3 bases, and 22 bases separated the two germline ends. The CDR3 reads CASSGGREAGRVYNEQFF. CDR3 nucleotide sequence: TGTGCCAGCAGCGGAGGTAGGGAGGCGGGTAGGGTCTACAATGAGCAGTTCTTC. Complete variable domain (other parts from reference TRBV9 and TRBJ2-1): DSGVTQTPKHLITATGQRVTLRCSPRSGDLSVYWYQQSLDQGLQFLIQYYNGEERAKGNILERFSAQQFPDLHSELNLSSLELGDSALYFCASSGGREAGRVYNEQFFGPGTRLTVL.

This chain links TRBV5-1 with TRBJ2-7; the D is unclear. The ends were cut back, 0 bases at V and 3 bases at J, with 13 bases in the middle. This CDR3 contains 15 residues. Germline loops: CDR1 SGHRS, CDR2 YFSETQ. The CDR3 DNA follows: TGCGCCAGCAGCTTGGGAACTAACCTCGGCTACGAGCAGTACTTC. Translated, it gives CASSLGTNLGYEQYF.

The CDR3: CASSLVTRVNNEQFF. The CDR3 bases are TGTGCCAGCAGCTTAGTAACTCGCGTGAACAATGAGCAGTTCTTC. V gene TRBV7-2 combines with J gene TRBJ2-1; D is unclear. Trimming removed 1 base from V and 5 bases from J, with 12 bases in between. Germline CDR1 reads SGHTA; CDR2 reads FQGNSA. CDR3 length: 15 amino acids.

V gene TRBV10-1 combines with J gene TRBJ2-2; 8 nucleotides align to TRBD1. Unmatched junction bases numbered 8, after V lost 6 bases and J lost 5 bases. Germline CDR1 WNHNN, CDR2 SYGVQD (reference sequence). There are 15 residues in the CDR3. The chain's CDR3 is CASRRTGRGTGELFF. The CDR3 DNA sequence: TGCGCCAGCAGGAGGACAGGGCGAGGGACCGGGGAGCTGTTTTTT.

The chain employs TRBV27 and TRBJ2-7; TRBD1 is a possible D gene (6 bases). The CDR3 is 13 amino acids. The germline CDR1 and CDR2 sequences are MNHEY and SMNVEV (reference sequence). The ends were cut back, 8 bases at V and 2 bases at J, with 13 bases in the middle. Here the CDR3 reads CASRAGAAYEQYF. Here the CDR3 DNA reads TGTGCCAGCCGCGCAGGGGCTGCCTACGAGCAGTACTTC.

The V gene is TRBV27, the J gene TRBJ1-1; TRBD1 is a possible D gene (6 bases). The CDR3 totals 15 residues. Trimming removed 5 bases from V and 2 bases from J, with 15 bases in between. Germline CDR1 reads MNHEY; CDR2 reads SMNVEV (reference sequence). The chain's CDR3 is CASSPAGTRNTEAFF. CDR3 sequence (DNA): TGTGCCAGCAGTCCCGCGGGGACAAGAAACACTGAAGCTTTCTTT.

The chain uses TRBV27 and TRBJ2-7, with TRBD1 as a possible D gene (6 bases). Trimming pared 2 bases from V and 6 bases from J, leaving 14 bases between. CDR3 length equals 14 residues. The V gene's germline CDR1 is MNHEY and CDR2 SMNVEV (reference sequence). The CDR3 loop is CASSLQGRVVEQYF. As DNA, the CDR3 is TGTGCCAGCAGTTTACAGGGGCGCGTAGTCGAGCAGTACTTC.

The chain uses TRBV11-2 and TRBJ2-5; possible D gene TRBD2, 6 bases. CDR3 length: 14 amino acids. Trimming took 5 bases from V and 1 from J, leaving 11 bases between them. CDR1 is SGHAT and CDR2 is FQNNGV in the germline V gene. CDR3 region: CASSPQAGQETQYF. The CDR3 DNA follows: TGTGCCAGCAGCCCCCAAGCGGGCCAAGAGACCCAGTACTTC.

This chain connects TRBV30 to TRBJ1-1, with 7 bases aligning to TRBD1. CDR1 GTSNPN and CDR2 SVGIG come from the germline V gene (reference sequence). After removal of 1 base from V and 1 base from J, the junction contained 6 bases not matched to a gene. The CDR3 runs to 15 residues. CDR3 protein: CAWSAPDRPNTEAFF. As DNA, the CDR3 is TGTGCCTGGAGTGCCCCGGACAGGCCGAACACTGAAGCTTTCTTT.

V is TRBV28 and J is TRBJ2-7; D might be TRBD1 (6 bases). V shed 3 bases and J shed 6 bases, with 18 bases lying between them. The germline V gene encodes CDR1 MDHEN and CDR2 SYDVKM. The CDR3 totals 15 residues. CDR3 nucleotide sequence: TGTGCCAGCAGTTTCTCCCTATACGGACAGACCGAGCAGTACTTC. Its translation: CASSFSLYGQTEQYF.

The gene calls are TRBV11-2 and TRBJ2-5, with D hard to call. The CDR3 is 12 amino acids. Germline loops: CDR1 SGHAT, CDR2 FQNNGV. V dropped 3 bases and J dropped 3 bases, with 5 bases sitting between them. The CDR3 reads CASSFRKETQYF. CDR3 nucleotide sequence: TGTGCCAGCAGCTTCCGAAAAGAGACCCAGTACTTC.

J is TRBJ1-1 and V is TRBV27, with D unclear. Per the germline V gene, CDR1 is MNHEY and CDR2 is SMNVEV (reference sequence). The length of the CDR3 is 16 residues. With 6 bases removed from V and 0 bases from J, the gap between germline ends came to 17 bases. For the CDR3, the DNA is TGTGCCAGCAGAGGAGATGGTAGTACAGTGAACACTGAAGCTTTCTTT. It specifies CASRGDGSTVNTEAFF.

This chain uses TRBV4-3 with TRBJ1-2, with D maybe TRBD1 (6 bases). The germline V gene encodes CDR1 LGHNA and CDR2 YSLEER. V was shortened by 0 bases and J by 4 bases, with 15 bases between the two germline ends. This CDR3 spans 16 amino acids. CDR3 nucleotide sequence: TGCGCCAGCAGCCAAGAGTCGGGGGGGCCAGGCTATGGCTACACCTTC. Translated, it gives CASSQESGGPGYGYTF.

The count of this clone is one. The chain recombines TRBV30 with TRBJ2-7; 9 bases fit TRBD2. This CDR3 region has 13 residues. Germline V gene data show CDR1 as GTSNPN and CDR2 as SVGIG (reference sequence). The V segment lost 2 bases and the J segment 4 bases; nucleotides outside the gene matches: 3. The DNA of the CDR3 is TGTGCCTGGAGTAACCTAGCGGGATACGAGCAGTACTTC. Translating it yields CAWSNLAGYEQYF.

The chain has TRBV5-4 and TRBJ2-7; 8 bases line up with TRBD1. The junction had 15 bases not matched to a gene; V was cut back by 2 bases and J by 5 bases. Germline V CDR1 and CDR2: SGHNT, YYREEE (reference sequence). This CDR3 is built from 17 residues. In nucleotides, the CDR3 is TGTGCCAGCAGCTTTACCCCCGGCAGGGGGCGCGGGGACGAGCAGTACTTC. Translation gives CASSFTPGRGRGDEQYF.

The chain couples TRBV7-8 to TRBJ2-7; D is perhaps TRBD1 or TRBD2 (6 bases each). The germline V gene encodes CDR1 SGHVS and CDR2 FQNEAQ. V shed 5 bases and J shed 7 bases, with 21 bases lying between them. CDR3 length: 15 amino acids. CDR3 residues: CASSPEGGRPVEQYF. CDR3 in DNA: TGTGCCAGCAGCCCTGAGGGGGGCAGGCCGGTGGAGCAGTACTTC. Together with reference TRBV7-8 and TRBJ2-7, the CDR3 gives the full variable domain: GAGVSQSPRYKVAKRGQDVALRCDPISGHVSLFWYQQALGQGPEFLTYFQNEAQLDKSGLPSDRFFAERPEGSVSTLKIQRTQQEDSAVYLCASSPEGGRPVEQYFGPGTRLTVT.

J is TRBJ2-7 and V is TRBV7-2; possible D gene TRBD2, 5 bases. The CDR3 runs 16 residues. Deletions cut 4 bases from V and 3 bases from J, with 19 bases between. Germline CDR1 reads SGHTA; CDR2 reads FQGNSA. The CDR3 nucleotides are TGTGCCAGCAGCTCCCCCGATCCGGGAAGCCTCTACGAGCAGTACTTC. It is translated as CASSSPDPGSLYEQYF.

V usage is TRBV28 and J usage is TRBJ1-1, with D unclear. CDR1 is MDHEN and CDR2 is SYDVKM in the germline V gene. CDR3 size: 12 residues. Trimming took 5 bases from V and 1 from J, leaving 5 bases between them. CDR3 residues: CASSPENTEAFF. DNA of the CDR3: TGTGCCAGCAGTCCCGAGAACACTGAAGCTTTCTTT.

The genes are TRBV5-1 and TRBJ2-1; maybe TRBD2 (6 bases). V lost 0 bases and J 5 bases, leaving 12 bases between the germline ends. This CDR3 contains 15 residues. Germline loops: CDR1 SGHRS, CDR2 YFSETQ. DNA of the CDR3: TGCGCCAGCAGCTTGGTCCGGGACTCTCACAATGAGCAGTTCTTC. Protein sequence: CASSLVRDSHNEQFF.

The chain carries TRBV7-9 and TRBJ2-7; no clear D gene. The length of the CDR3 is 15 residues. V was trimmed by 3 bases and J by 5 bases, leaving 17 bases between them. Germline CDR1 and CDR2: SEHNR and FQNEAQ (reference sequence). CDR3 in amino acids: CASSFPGGSRHEQYF. CDR3 DNA sequence: TGTGCCAGCAGCTTTCCCGGCGGCTCCAGACACGAGCAGTACTTC.

This clone came up once. The V and J genes are TRBV7-6 and TRBJ2-2; D is uncertain. Trimming took 8 bases from V and 4 from J, leaving 20 bases between them. The CDR3 has 16 residues. The germline V gene encodes CDR1 SGHVS and CDR2 FNYEAQ. This CDR3 is CASGALQAVSTGELFF. Here the CDR3 DNA reads TGTGCCAGCGGCGCACTCCAAGCCGTTAGCACCGGGGAGCTGTTTTTT.

The genes are TRBV7-9 and TRBJ1-2; 8 bases are shared with TRBD1. The CDR3 is 15 residues long. Germline V gene sequence: CDR1 SEHNR, CDR2 FQNEAQ (reference sequence). V gave up 4 bases and J gave up 2 bases; unmatched junction bases: 6. As DNA, the CDR3 is TGTGCCAGCAGCTCCCCCAGGGGGCTGAACTATGGCTACACCTTC. Its translation is CASSSPRGLNYGYTF.

The chain joins TRBV29-1 to TRBJ2-1, with a possible D match to TRBD2 (6 bases). V was clipped by 0 bases and J by 13 bases, with 10 bases between them. This CDR3 is 11 amino acids long. Germline V gene sequence: CDR1 SQVTM, CDR2 ANQGSEA. The CDR3 is CSVEDRTIQFF. CDR3 DNA sequence: TGCAGCGTTGAAGATCGGACTATACAGTTCTTC.

V and J are TRBV15 and TRBJ1-2; D remains unclear. The CDR3 runs 15 residues. Looked up from germline, CDR1 is LNHNV and CDR2 is YYDKDF (reference sequence). V lost 0 bases to trimming and J lost 1 base, with 9 bases between them. The DNA of the CDR3 is TGTGCCACCAGCAGAGATCTTTCCAGTAACTATGGCTACACCTTC. As protein: CATSRDLSSNYGYTF.